A selection of T cell receptor beta chains follows, all from one sample in a study of shared clonotypes between healthy human individuals. Profiled with immunoSEQ multiplex PCR; TCRdb holds only in-frame clones, not every one. Here the sample spans hundreds of thousands of clones, 76% being singletons. Sequencing was performed on PBMCs. These receptors all stem from a woman aged 40-49 years in good health. Some clones in this sample may be carry-over from other donors' samples. CDR3s include the opening cysteine and the closing phenylalanine or tryptophan. D genes are given only for firm matches. Size is stated for part of the rows, as once, few or many counts, or as a class when the clone is expanded.

CDR3aa	CDR3nt	d_gene	abundance	v_gene	j_gene
CASSLDLAGVSEQYF	TGCGCCAGCAGCTTGGACCTAGCGGGAGTTTCCGAGCAGTACTTC	TRBD2	few	TRBV5-1	TRBJ2-7
CAISDWTQPGGEQYF	TGTGCCATCAGTGATTGGACTCAACCGGGGGGCGAGCAGTACTTC	TRBD2	.	TRBV10-3	TRBJ2-7
CASSLTPEAYGYTF	TGTGCCAGCAGTCTCACCCCGGAGGCCTATGGCTACACCTTC	.	.	TRBV28	TRBJ1-2
CASSAGRNTGELFF	TGTGCCAGCAGCGCGGGACGGAACACCGGGGAGCTGTTTTTT	.	.	TRBV7-9	TRBJ2-2
CAISDGRSGNTIYF	TGTGCCATCAGTGACGGACGCTCTGGAAACACCATATATTTT	.	.	TRBV10-3	TRBJ1-3
CASSQDLPLMASTDTQYF	TGCGCCAGCAGCCAAGATCTCCCCCTAATGGCTAGCACAGATACGCAGTATTTT	.	.	TRBV4-3	TRBJ2-3
CASSFNTGELFF	TGTGCCAGCAGCTTTAACACCGGGGAGCTGTTTTTT	.	.	TRBV11-2	TRBJ2-2
CASSEGLAGIDTQYF	TGTGCCAGCAGTGAAGGGCTAGCGGGTATTGATACGCAGTATTTT	TRBD2	.	TRBV2	TRBJ2-3
CASSPWADHEKLFF	TGTGCCAGCAGCCCTTGGGCAGATCATGAAAAACTGTTTTTT	.	.	TRBV7-8	TRBJ1-4
CASSPAEYQPQHF	TGTGCCAGCTCCCCCGCCGAGTATCAGCCCCAGCATTTT	.	.	TRBV18	TRBJ1-5
CASSFGGRHYEQYF	TGTGCCAGCAGTTTCGGGGGAAGGCACTACGAGCAGTACTTC	.	.	TRBV6-5	TRBJ2-7
CASSQLALGELFF	TGTGCCAGCAGCCAACTGGCACTCGGGGAGCTGTTTTTT	.	few	TRBV14	TRBJ2-2
CASRPGREGNTEAFF	TGTGCCAGCAGGCCCGGCAGGGAAGGAAACACTGAAGCTTTCTTT	.	.	TRBV9	TRBJ1-1
CASSQEIGRRTDTQYF	TGCGCCAGCAGCCAAGAAATTGGGAGACGCACAGATACGCAGTATTTT	.	.	TRBV4-3	TRBJ2-3
CASSLVGGNTEAFF	TGTGCCAGCAGCTTAGTAGGAGGCAACACTGAAGCTTTCTTT	.	.	TRBV11-2	TRBJ1-1
CASSPAGTDYGYTF	TGTGCCAGCTCACCAGCCGGGACAGATTATGGCTACACCTTC	TRBD1	.	TRBV18	TRBJ1-2
CASSPLTGSGGGELFF	TGTGCTAGCAGCCCCCTCACAGGGTCCGGCGGGGGGGAGCTGTTTTTT	.	.	TRBV7-7	TRBJ2-2
CASSQDEVQTYNEQFF	TGCGCCAGCAGCCAAGATGAGGTACAAACCTACAATGAGCAGTTCTTC	.	once	TRBV4-1	TRBJ2-1
CASSYSNAARREKLFF	TGTGCCAGCAGTTACTCGAATGCGGCGAGGAGGGAAAAACTGTTTTTT	.	.	TRBV6-6	TRBJ1-4
CASSLEGLPGETQYF	TGTGCCAGCAGCTTAGAGGGACTACCCGGGGAGACCCAGTACTTC	TRBD2	.	TRBV11-3	TRBJ2-5
CASSFSGSSYNEQFF	TGTGCCAGCAGCTTTAGCGGGAGCTCCTACAATGAGCAGTTCTTC	TRBD2	.	TRBV7-9	TRBJ2-1
CASSRPGTVKETQYF	TGTGCCAGCAGCCGCCCCGGGACAGTTAAAGAGACCCAGTACTTC	TRBD1	.	TRBV11-2	TRBJ2-5
CASSSTSMETQYF	TGTGCCAGCTCATCGACTAGTATGGAGACCCAGTACTTC	.	.	TRBV18	TRBJ2-5
CASSVTSGSTDTQYF	TGTGCCAGCAGCGTAACTAGCGGGAGCACAGATACGCAGTATTTT	TRBD2	.	TRBV9	TRBJ2-3
CASSRTGNRAGYTF	TGTGCCAGCAGCCGAACAGGGAATCGTGCTGGCTACACCTTC	.	few	TRBV7-2	TRBJ1-2
CSVPGQGAGYGYTF	TGCAGCGTCCCTGGGCAGGGGGCGGGCTATGGCTACACCTTC	TRBD1	.	TRBV29-1	TRBJ1-2
CASSLRAQETQYF	TGTGCCAGCAGTTTAAGAGCCCAAGAGACCCAGTACTTC	.	once	TRBV28	TRBJ2-5
CASSESPLVEGLASSYEQYF	TGCGCCAGCAGTGAGTCCCCTTTAGTTGAGGGACTAGCGAGCTCCTACGAGCAGTACTTC	TRBD2	few	TRBV10-2	TRBJ2-7
CASSIDLQFQETQYF	TGTGCCAGTAGTATAGATCTCCAGTTCCAAGAGACCCAGTACTTC	.	.	TRBV19	TRBJ2-5
CAWSDSSPEQYF	TGTGCCTGGAGTGACTCTAGTCCCGAGCAGTACTTC	.	.	TRBV30	TRBJ2-7
CASSLTRSGQPQHF	TGTGCCAGCAGTTTAACACGTTCGGGCCAGCCCCAGCATTTT	.	few	TRBV28	TRBJ1-5
CATCSSGNWADTQYF	TGCGCCACCTGTTCTAGCGGGAATTGGGCAGATACGCAGTATTTT	TRBD2	.	TRBV5-1	TRBJ2-3
CAIRPDSLNTEAFF	TGTGCCATCCGACCGGACAGTCTGAACACTGAAGCTTTCTTT	.	.	TRBV10-3	TRBJ1-1
CASSHSPYEQYF	TGTGCCAGCAGCCACAGCCCCTACGAGCAGTACTTC	.	many	TRBV6-5	TRBJ2-7
CSVEEPTYWNTEAFF	TGCAGCGTTGAAGAGCCGACCTACTGGAACACTGAAGCTTTCTTT	.	.	TRBV29-1	TRBJ1-1
CASSWGGGLQQFF	TGTGCCAGCAGCTGGGGAGGGGGTCTGCAGCAGTTCTTC	.	.	TRBV7-9	TRBJ2-1
CAGSPGQGGDTQYF	TGTGCCGGATCTCCGGGACAGGGGGGGGATACGCAGTATTTT	TRBD1	many	TRBV7-9	TRBJ2-3
CASSITGQQETQYF	TGTGCCAGTAGTATAACGGGACAGCAAGAGACCCAGTACTTC	TRBD1	.	TRBV19	TRBJ2-5
CASSFNRDTEAFF	TGTGCCAGCAGCTTTAACAGGGACACTGAAGCTTTCTTT	.	.	TRBV7-2	TRBJ1-1
CASNLGSSTDTQYF	TGTGCCAGCAATCTCGGGTCTAGCACAGATACGCAGTATTTT	.	.	TRBV28	TRBJ2-3
CASSQRDRGYEQYF	TGTGCCAGCAGTCAAAGGGACAGAGGCTACGAGCAGTACTTC	TRBD1	.	TRBV28	TRBJ2-7
CATSSGEGGSNEQYF	TGTGCCACCAGCAGTGGGGAGGGAGGGTCCAACGAGCAGTACTTC	TRBD2	.	TRBV15	TRBJ2-7